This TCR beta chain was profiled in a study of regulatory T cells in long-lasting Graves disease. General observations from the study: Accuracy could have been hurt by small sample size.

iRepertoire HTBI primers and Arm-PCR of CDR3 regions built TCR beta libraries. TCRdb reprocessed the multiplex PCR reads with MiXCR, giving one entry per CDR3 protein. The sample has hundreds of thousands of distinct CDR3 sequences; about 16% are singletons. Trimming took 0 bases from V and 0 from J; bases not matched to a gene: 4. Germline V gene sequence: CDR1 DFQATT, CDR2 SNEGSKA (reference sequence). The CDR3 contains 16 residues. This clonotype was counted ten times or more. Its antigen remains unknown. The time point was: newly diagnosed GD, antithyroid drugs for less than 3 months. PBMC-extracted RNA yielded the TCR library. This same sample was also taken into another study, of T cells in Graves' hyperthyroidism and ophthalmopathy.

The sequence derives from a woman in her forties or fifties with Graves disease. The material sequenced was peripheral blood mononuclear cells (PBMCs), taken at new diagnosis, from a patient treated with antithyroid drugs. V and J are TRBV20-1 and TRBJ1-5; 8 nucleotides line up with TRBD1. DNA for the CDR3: TGCAGTGCTAGAGATTTGACAGGGGCTAGCAATCAGCCCCAGCATTTT. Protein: CSARDLTGASNQPQHF.